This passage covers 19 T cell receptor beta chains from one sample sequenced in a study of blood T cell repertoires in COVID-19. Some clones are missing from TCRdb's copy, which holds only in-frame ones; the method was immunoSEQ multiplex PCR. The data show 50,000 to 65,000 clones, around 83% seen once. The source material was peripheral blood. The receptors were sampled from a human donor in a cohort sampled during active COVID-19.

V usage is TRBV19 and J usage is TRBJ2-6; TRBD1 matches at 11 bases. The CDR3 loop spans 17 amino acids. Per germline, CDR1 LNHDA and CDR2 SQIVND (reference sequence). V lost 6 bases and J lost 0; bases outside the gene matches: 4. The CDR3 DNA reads TGTGCCAGTAGCCCCGGGACAGGGGGCTCTGGGGCCAACGTCCTGACTTTC. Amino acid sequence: CASSPGTGGSGANVLTF. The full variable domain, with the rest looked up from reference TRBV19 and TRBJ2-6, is DGGITQSPKYLFRKEGQNVTLSCEQNLNHDAMYWYRQDPGQGLRLIYYSQIVNDFQKGDIAEGYSVSREKKESFPLTVTSAQKNPTAFYLCASSPGTGGSGANVLTFGAGSRLTVL.

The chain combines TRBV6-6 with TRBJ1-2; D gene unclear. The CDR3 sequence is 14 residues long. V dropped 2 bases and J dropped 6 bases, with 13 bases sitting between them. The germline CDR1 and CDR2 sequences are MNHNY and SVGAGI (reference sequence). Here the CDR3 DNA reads TGTGCCAGCAGTTACGAGGGTATTTACGATGGCTACACCTTC. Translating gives CASSYEGIYDGYTF.

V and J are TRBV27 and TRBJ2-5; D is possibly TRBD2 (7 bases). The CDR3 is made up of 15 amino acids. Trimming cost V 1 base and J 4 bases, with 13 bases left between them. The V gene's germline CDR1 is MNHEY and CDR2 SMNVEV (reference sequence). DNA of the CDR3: TGTGCCAGCAGTTTATATAGGGGGGGGGTAGAGACCCAGTACTTC. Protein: CASSLYRGGVETQYF.

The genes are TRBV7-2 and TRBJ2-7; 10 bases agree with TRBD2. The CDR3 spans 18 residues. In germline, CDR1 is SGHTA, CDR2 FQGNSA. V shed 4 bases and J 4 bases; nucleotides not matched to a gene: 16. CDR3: CASSSKGGSGRAPYEQYF. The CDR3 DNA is TGTGCCAGCAGCTCAAAGGGGGGAAGCGGGAGGGCTCCTTACGAGCAGTACTTC.

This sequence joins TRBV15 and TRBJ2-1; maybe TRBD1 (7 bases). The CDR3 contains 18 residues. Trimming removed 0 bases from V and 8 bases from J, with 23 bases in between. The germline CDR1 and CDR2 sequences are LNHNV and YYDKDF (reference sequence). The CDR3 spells CATSRDRGVRRGAYEQFF. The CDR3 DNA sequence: TGTGCCACCAGCAGAGATCGGGGCGTGCGCAGGGGGGCATATGAGCAGTTCTTC.

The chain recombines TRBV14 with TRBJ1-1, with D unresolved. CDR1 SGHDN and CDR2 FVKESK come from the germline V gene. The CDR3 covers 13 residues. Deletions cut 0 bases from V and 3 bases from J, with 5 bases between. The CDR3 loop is CASSQDLYTEAFF. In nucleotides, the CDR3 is TGTGCCAGCAGCCAAGATCTTTACACTGAAGCTTTCTTT.

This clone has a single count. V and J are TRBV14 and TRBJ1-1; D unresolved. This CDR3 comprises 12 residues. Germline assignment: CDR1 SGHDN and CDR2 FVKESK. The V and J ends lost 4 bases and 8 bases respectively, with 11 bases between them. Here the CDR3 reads CASSRSGLEAFF. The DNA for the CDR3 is TGTGCCAGCAGCCGATCAGGACTAGAAGCTTTCTTT.

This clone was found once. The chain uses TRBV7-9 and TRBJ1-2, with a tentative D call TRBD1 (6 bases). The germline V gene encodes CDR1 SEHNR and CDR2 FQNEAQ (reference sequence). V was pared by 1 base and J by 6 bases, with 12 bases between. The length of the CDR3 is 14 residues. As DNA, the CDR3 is TGTGCCAGCAGCTTAGGGGGGCTGAGGGATGGCTACACCTTC. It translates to CASSLGGLRDGYTF.

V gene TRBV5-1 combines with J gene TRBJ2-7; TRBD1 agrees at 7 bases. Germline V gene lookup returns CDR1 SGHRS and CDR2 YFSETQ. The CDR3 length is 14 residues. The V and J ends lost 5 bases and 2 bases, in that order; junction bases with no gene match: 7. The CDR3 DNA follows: TGCGCCAGCAGTCGAAACCAGGGGGCCTACGAGCAGTACTTC. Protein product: CASSRNQGAYEQYF.

DNA of the CDR3: TGTGCCAGCAGTTACTCGGGGGAGGGTGGCTACACCTTC. As protein: CASSYSGEGGYTF. V and J are TRBV6-5 and TRBJ1-2; tentatively, D is TRBD1 (5 bases). Germline CDR1 and CDR2: MNHEY and SVGAGI. Trimming shortened V by 0 bases and J by 7 bases, and 9 bases separated the two germline ends. This CDR3 has 13 amino acids.

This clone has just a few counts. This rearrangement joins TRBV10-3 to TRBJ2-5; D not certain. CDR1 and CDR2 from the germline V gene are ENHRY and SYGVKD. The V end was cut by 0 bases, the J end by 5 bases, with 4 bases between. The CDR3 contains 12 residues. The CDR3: CAISESGETQYF. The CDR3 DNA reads TGTGCCATCAGTGAGTCCGGGGAGACCCAGTACTTC.

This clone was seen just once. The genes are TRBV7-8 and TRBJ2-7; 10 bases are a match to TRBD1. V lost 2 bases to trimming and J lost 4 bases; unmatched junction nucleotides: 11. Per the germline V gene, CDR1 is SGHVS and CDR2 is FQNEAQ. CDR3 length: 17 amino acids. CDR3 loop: CASSLRITGTGDYEQYF. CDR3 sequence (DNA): TGTGCCAGCAGCTTACGAATCACCGGGACAGGGGATTACGAGCAGTACTTC. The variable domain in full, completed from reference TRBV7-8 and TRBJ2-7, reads GAGVSQSPRYKVAKRGQDVALRCDPISGHVSLFWYQQALGQGPEFLTYFQNEAQLDKSGLPSDRFFAERPEGSVSTLKIQRTQQEDSAVYLCASSLRITGTGDYEQYFGPGTRLTVT.

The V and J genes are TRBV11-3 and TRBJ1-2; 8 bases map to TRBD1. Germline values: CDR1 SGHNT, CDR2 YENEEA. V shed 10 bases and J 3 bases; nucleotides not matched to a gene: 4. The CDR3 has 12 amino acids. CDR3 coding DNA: TGTGCCAACTCGGACAGGGACTATGGCTACACCTTC. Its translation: CANSDRDYGYTF.

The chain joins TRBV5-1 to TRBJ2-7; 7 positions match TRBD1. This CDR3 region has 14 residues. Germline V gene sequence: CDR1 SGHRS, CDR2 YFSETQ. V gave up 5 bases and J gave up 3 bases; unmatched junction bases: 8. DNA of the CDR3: TGCGCCAGCAGAACCGGGACAGAAGTCTACGAGCAGTACTTC. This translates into CASRTGTEVYEQYF.

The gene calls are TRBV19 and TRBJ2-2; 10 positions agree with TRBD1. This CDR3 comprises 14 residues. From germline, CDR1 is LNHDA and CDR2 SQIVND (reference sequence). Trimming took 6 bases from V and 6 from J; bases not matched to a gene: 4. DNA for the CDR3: TGTGCCAGTAGGGACAGGGGGGGGCCCGGGGAGCTGTTTTTT. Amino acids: CASRDRGGPGELFF.

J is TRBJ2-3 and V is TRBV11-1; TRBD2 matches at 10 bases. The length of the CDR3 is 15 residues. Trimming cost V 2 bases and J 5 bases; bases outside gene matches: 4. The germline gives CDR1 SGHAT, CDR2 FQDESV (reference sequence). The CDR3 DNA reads TGTGCCAGCAGCTTACGGACTAGCGGAAAAGATACGCAGTATTTT. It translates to CASSLRTSGKDTQYF.

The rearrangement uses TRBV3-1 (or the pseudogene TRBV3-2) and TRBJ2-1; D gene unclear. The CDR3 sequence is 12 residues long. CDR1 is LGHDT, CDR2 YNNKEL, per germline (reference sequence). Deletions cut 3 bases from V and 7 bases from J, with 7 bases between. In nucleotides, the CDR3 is TGTGCCAGCAGCCATAAATATAATGAGCAGTTCTTC. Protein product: CASSHKYNEQFF.

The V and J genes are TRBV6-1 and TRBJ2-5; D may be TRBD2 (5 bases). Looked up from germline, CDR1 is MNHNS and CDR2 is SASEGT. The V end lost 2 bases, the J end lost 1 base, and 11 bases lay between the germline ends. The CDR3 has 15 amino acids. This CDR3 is CASSEQGGIQETQYF. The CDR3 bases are TGTGCCAGCAGTGAACAAGGAGGAATCCAAGAGACCCAGTACTTC.

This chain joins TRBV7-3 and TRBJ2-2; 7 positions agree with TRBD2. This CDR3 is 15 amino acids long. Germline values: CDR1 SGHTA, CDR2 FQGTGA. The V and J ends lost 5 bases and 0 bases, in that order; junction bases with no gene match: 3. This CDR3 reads CASSPSGPNTGELFF. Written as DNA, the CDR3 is TGTGCCAGCAGCCCTAGCGGTCCGAACACCGGGGAGCTGTTTTTT. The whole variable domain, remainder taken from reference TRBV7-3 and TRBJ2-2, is GAGVSQTPSNKVTEKGKYVELRCDPISGHTALYWYRQSLGQGPEFLIYFQGTGAADDSGLPNDRFFAVRPEGSVSTLKIQRTERGDSAVYLCASSPSGPNTGELFFGEGSRLTVL.